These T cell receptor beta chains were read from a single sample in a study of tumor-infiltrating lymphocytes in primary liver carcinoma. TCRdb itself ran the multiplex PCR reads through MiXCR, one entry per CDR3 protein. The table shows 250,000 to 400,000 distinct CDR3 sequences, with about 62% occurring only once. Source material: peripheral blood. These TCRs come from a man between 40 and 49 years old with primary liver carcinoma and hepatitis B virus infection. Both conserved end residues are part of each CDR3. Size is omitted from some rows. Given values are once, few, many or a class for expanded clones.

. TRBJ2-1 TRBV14 CASSRTSVRSEQFF
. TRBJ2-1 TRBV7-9 CASSFSGTAFGEQFF
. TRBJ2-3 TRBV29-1 CSAALRVLGHYF
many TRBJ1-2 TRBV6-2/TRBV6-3 CASSQTQGYGYTF
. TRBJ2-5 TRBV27 CASSPGTGGTETQYF
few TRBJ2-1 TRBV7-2 CASSLAKNGRNEQFF
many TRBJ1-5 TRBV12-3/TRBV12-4 CASSVEGVDQPQHF
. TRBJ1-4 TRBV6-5 CDSSPTPGGANEKLSF
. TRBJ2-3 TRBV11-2 CASSLVVSGRVDTQYF
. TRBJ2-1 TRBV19 CASSIILGNNEQFF
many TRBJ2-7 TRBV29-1 CSVASGLEQYF
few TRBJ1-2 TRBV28 CASFLGTYTF
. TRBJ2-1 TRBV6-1 CASGSGTTCSDEQFF
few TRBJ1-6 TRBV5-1 CASSVRDGDSPLHF
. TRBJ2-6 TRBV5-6 CASSFMSAGANVLTF
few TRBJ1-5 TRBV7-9 CASSSTGSNQPQHF
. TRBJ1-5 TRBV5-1 CASSLEGMGDQPHHF